These 12 T cell receptor beta chains share one sample of origin, sequenced in a study of spatial heterogeneity in lung cancer. The time point denotes: sample taken at primary tumor resection. Whole RNA came from tumor, nontumor lung or frozen PBMC and was sequenced without being sorted. TCRdb reprocessed the 5' RACE reads with MiXCR, giving one entry per CDR3 protein. The sample lists 65,000 to 85,000 distinct CDR3 sequences; 15% to 20% were seen once. The specimen was PBMCs, collected at surgery. The origin of the receptors is a male donor with early-stage non-small cell lung cancer.

The V call is TRBV27, the J call TRBJ1-2, with 10 bases matching TRBD1. Trimming at V came to 3 bases and at J to 6 bases, leaving 4 bases not matched to a gene. The CDR3 is made up of 14 amino acids. The germline gives CDR1 MNHEY, CDR2 SMNVEV (reference sequence). The CDR3 DNA is TGTGCCAGCAGTTTGTTGACAGGGGGCGATGGCTACACCTTC. This encodes CASSLLTGGDGYTF.

Here the CDR3 reads CASSLDGDTEAFF. CDR3 coding DNA: TGTGCCAGCAGCTTAGATGGGGACACTGAAGCTTTCTTT. The chain links TRBV11-3 to TRBJ1-1, with D hard to call. The length of the CDR3 is 13 residues. Trimming shortened V by 0 bases and J by 3 bases, and 5 bases separated the two germline ends. CDR1 is SGHNT and CDR2 is YENEEA in the germline V gene.

The chain is built from TRBV19 and TRBJ2-7; D is undetermined. The CDR3 contains 16 residues. CDR1 and CDR2 from the germline V gene are LNHDA and SQIVND (reference sequence). V was shortened by 6 bases and J by 0 bases, with 18 bases between the two germline ends. The CDR3 loop reads CASSKRWQTSSYEQYF. The CDR3 bases are TGTGCCAGTAGCAAAAGGTGGCAGACCAGCTCCTACGAGCAGTACTTC.

The V call is TRBV28, the J call TRBJ2-5; TRBD2 might be the D (7 bases). Germline V gene data show CDR1 as MDHEN and CDR2 as SYDVKM. This CDR3 has 14 residues. V was trimmed by 7 bases and J by 4 bases, leaving 16 bases between them. The CDR3 DNA sequence: TGTGCCAGCAACCCTTCGGGGGGCGGAGAGACCCAGTACTTC. Protein sequence: CASNPSGGGETQYF.

This clonotype was picked up a small number of times. The chain has TRBV10-3 and TRBJ1-6; weak D call: TRBD1 (6 bases). V lost 0 bases, J lost 8 bases, and 14 bases lay in between. The CDR3 sequence is 16 residues long. The germline V gene encodes CDR1 ENHRY and CDR2 SYGVKD. Here the CDR3 DNA reads TGTGCCATCAGTGAGTCGGGACAAAGGGGGGATTCACCCCTCCACTTT. Translated: CAISESGQRGDSPLHF.

The chain couples TRBV10-3 to TRBJ2-3, with 8 bases fitting TRBD1. Germline CDR1 is ENHRY and CDR2 is SYGVKD. V shed 5 bases, J shed 0 bases, and the junction held 7 bases outside the gene matches. The CDR3 is 16 residues long. In nucleotides, the CDR3 is TGTGCCATCAGTACCAGGGGGCGAGGAAGCACAGATACGCAGTATTTT. This translates into CAISTRGRGSTDTQYF.

This clonotype was detected a few times. V usage is TRBV7-2 and J usage is TRBJ2-5; D is unclear. This CDR3 region has 12 residues. Germline V gene sequence: CDR1 SGHTA, CDR2 FQGNSA. Trimming cost V 3 bases and J 4 bases, with 6 bases left between them. As DNA, the CDR3 is TGTGCCAGCAGCTTCCCGCCAGAGACCCAGTACTTC. It specifies CASSFPPETQYF.

This clonotype was picked up many times. The J gene is TRBJ1-1, the V gene TRBV19; D remains ambiguous. Germline loops: CDR1 LNHDA, CDR2 SQIVND (reference sequence). The CDR3 has 14 residues. Between the trimmed V and J ends, which lost 3 bases and 2 bases, there was a span of 10 bases. CDR3 protein: CASSIVPPNTEAFF. CDR3 coding DNA: TGTGCCAGTAGTATTGTTCCGCCAAACACTGAAGCTTTCTTT.

The chain employs TRBV28 and TRBJ2-7; 10 bases align to TRBD2. Germline V gives CDR1 MDHEN, CDR2 SYDVKM. The J segment lost 2 bases and the V segment lost 6 bases, leaving 7 bases of the junction unmatched. The CDR3 has 15 amino acids. CDR3 DNA sequence: TGTGCCAGCAGCGAATCTAGCGGGAGTACCTACGAGCAGTACTTC. It codes for CASSESSGSTYEQYF. The entire variable domain, with the rest obtained from reference TRBV28 and TRBJ2-7, is as follows: DVKVTQSSRYLVKRTGEKVFLECVQDMDHENMFWYRQDPGLGLRLIYFSYDVKMKEKGDIPEGYSVSREKKERFSLILESASTNQTSMYLCASSESSGSTYEQYFGPGTRLTVT.

In this sample, this clonotype turned up a few times. The chain has TRBV5-1 and TRBJ2-2, with 8 nucleotides matching TRBD2. With 4 bases clipped from V and 4 bases from J, the junction kept 6 bases outside the gene matches. The germline gives CDR1 SGHRS, CDR2 YFSETQ. The CDR3 extends over 15 amino acids. This CDR3 is CASSPGGGSTGELFF. The CDR3 DNA is TGCGCCAGCAGCCCCGGGGGGGGTAGCACCGGGGAGCTGTTTTTT.

There are many counts of this clonotype. The V and J genes are TRBV28 and TRBJ1-2, with no clear D. CDR1 and CDR2 from the germline V gene are MDHEN and SYDVKM. The CDR3 contains 11 residues. The V and J ends lost 3 bases and 6 bases respectively, with 5 bases between them. Here the CDR3 DNA reads TGTGCCAGCAGTTTTGAGGATGGCTACACCTTC. Protein sequence: CASSFEDGYTF.

The rearrangement links TRBV12-3 or TRBV12-4 to TRBJ2-4; D perhaps matches TRBD1 (5 bases). The CDR3 has 14 residues. The germline V and J ends were trimmed by 1 base and 4 bases, with 8 bases remaining between them. This CDR3 is CASSLGGLKNIQYF. The CDR3 region has the DNA TGTGCCAGCAGTTTAGGGGGCTTGAAAAACATTCAGTACTTC.